This T cell receptor beta chain is drawn from a study of tumor and adjacent non-tumor tissue in lung cancer. At the level of the study: Aged about 31 to 76 years, patients included 10 men and 4 or 5 women with stage I to III disease.

This sample's RNA came from whole unsorted tissue. There are 15 residues in the CDR3. From germline, CDR1 is MGHDK and CDR2 SYGVNS. Trimming cost V 8 bases and J 4 bases, with 20 bases left between them. TCRbeta libraries were built with three rounds of nested PCR, modified from ARM-PCR. TCRdb redid the calling of the multiplex PCR reads with MiXCR, one entry per CDR3 protein. The sample consists of around 200,000 distinct CDR3 sequences, 71% of them appearing once. As to this clonotype: Its cognate antigen is unknown.

Study-wide findings and caveats: In normal lung, the top 100 clones were significantly more dominant than in tumor.

This chain joins TRBV25-1 and TRBJ1-1, with a weak D call TRBD1 (5 bases). The clonotype originates from a man aged 55 to 70 with non-small cell lung cancer. The material sequenced was lung tumor tissue. CDR3 region: CASGQGRGSSTEAFF. CDR3 coding DNA: TGTGCCAGCGGCCAGGGTAGGGGATCGAGCACTGAAGCTTTCTTT.